This T cell receptor beta chain was sequenced in a study of shared clonotypes between healthy human individuals. About the research overall: Three plates each covered CD4 naive and memory; CD8 naive two, CD8 memory one. Points from the study as a whole: Clonotypes which were not shared had lower generation probabilities than clonotypes that all four donors shared. There were few donors, and this limited the genetic and exposure-history diversity represented.

In the original workflow: As immunoSEQ supplied junction-only sequences (without quality scores), filtering differed. Profiling relied on immunoSEQ multiplex PCR, and the TCRdb table lists in-frame clones only, not all of them. The D gene and trimming were derived from the DNA, and the V and J assignments and clone size from that table. The sample lists about 2.1 million clones, just over 90% occurring once. Details on this clone: Its specificity is unknown.

The CDR3 is made up of 16 amino acids. Germline CDR1 and CDR2: SGDLS and YYNGEE. Trimming cost V 0 bases and J 4 bases, with 17 bases left between them. CD45RO-negative CD8 cells positively selected for CCR7 made up the naive population, which excluded terminally differentiated effector memory CD45RA+ cells. The genes are TRBV9 and TRBJ2-7; tentatively, D is TRBD1 (5 bases). Sequenced material: naive CD8+ T cells from PBMCs. The sequence was collected from a man between 18 and 29 years old in good health. Some clones in this sample may be carry-over from other donors' samples. The CDR3 bases are TGTGCCAGCAGCGTAGGTCCAGGGCTCAGTTCTTACGAGCAGTACTTC. Its protein is CASSVGPGLSSYEQYF.